This TCR beta chain was sequenced for a study of cytomegalovirus exposure and HLA in healthy donors. Background on the study: The study placed about 86% of its 350 to 400 genotyped donors in the Caucasian-associated ancestry cluster. Points from the study as a whole: Data from an earlier analysis indicated that most TCR beta V segments were productive either about 87% or about 30% of the time. Later work associated around 18,000 TCR beta sequences with HLA alleles at 0.05 false discovery rate.

This clone turned up a few times. Its matching antigen is unknown. A multiplex PCR was run with 60 Vbeta primers and 13 Jbeta primers. Measured with immunoSEQ multiplex PCR; TCRdb has only the in-frame clones, and not every one. The sample has 200,000 to 250,000 clones, roughly 83% seen once; the top ten hold roughly 1.5%. The donors comprised healthy bone marrow donors. In germline, CDR1 is SEHNR, CDR2 FQNEAQ (reference sequence). This CDR3 is 12 amino acids long. V dropped 6 bases and J dropped 1 base, with 6 bases sitting between them. The source is a girl aged 5-17 years in good health and CMV-seronegative. This rearrangement joins TRBV7-9 to TRBJ1-1, with D unclear. Sequenced sample: PBMCs. CDR3 bases: TGTGCCAGCAGACCAGGGAACACTGAAGCTTTCTTT. It yields the protein CASRPGNTEAFF. Supplemented by reference TRBV7-9 and TRBJ1-1, the full variable domain reads DTGVSQNPRHKITKRGQNVTFRCDPISEHNRLYWYRQTLGQGPEFLTYFQNEAQLEKSRLLSDRFSAERPKGSFSTLEIQRTEQGDSAMYLCASRPGNTEAFFGQGTRLTVV.